This T cell receptor beta chain appears in the sequencing data of a study of graft-versus-host responses after intestinal transplantation. Overall study context: In this cohort, recipients had multivisceral, liver-intestinal, or isolated intestinal transplants.

General study findings and limits: Peak circulating GvH clone levels were associated with early post-transplant HvG declines. Within the allografts of patients who had graft-donor T cell macrochimerism, graft-versus-host to host-versus-graft clonal ratios were high.

Comment on this clone: Its antigen is undetermined.

Libraries were prepared by immunoSEQ multiplex PCR; TCRdb keeps only in-frame clonotypes and omits some of them. The top ten clones hold 0.53% of a sample with tens of thousands of clones, 85% to 95% of them seen once. The V and J ends lost 7 bases and 2 bases respectively, with 20 bases between them. CDR3 length: 16 amino acids. Germline V gene data show CDR1 as LNHDA and CDR2 as SQIVND (reference sequence). This rearrangement joins TRBV19 to TRBJ1-2, with D perhaps matching TRBD1 (6 bases). This sample comprised unstimulated CD8+ T cells sorted from spleen or lymph node cells, obtained before intestinal transplant. The receptor was derived from a human donor who received an intestinal transplant. The DNA of the CDR3 is TGTGCCAGTATAGGGTCGGCAGGGGATACGAACTATGGCTACACCTTC. Translating gives CASIGSAGDTNYGYTF.